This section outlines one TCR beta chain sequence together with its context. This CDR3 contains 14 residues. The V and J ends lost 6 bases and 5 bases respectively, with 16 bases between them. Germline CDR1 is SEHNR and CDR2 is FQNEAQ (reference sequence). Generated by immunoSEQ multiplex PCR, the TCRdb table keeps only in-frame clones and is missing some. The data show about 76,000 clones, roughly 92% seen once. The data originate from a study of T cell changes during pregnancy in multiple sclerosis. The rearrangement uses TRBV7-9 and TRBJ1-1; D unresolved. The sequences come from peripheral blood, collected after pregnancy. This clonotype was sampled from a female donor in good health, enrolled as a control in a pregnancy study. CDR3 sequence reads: CASSLVGLRTEAFF. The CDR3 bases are TGTGCCAGCAGTTTGGTCGGTTTGAGAACTGAAGCTTTCTTT.